The 6 T cell receptor beta chains below all came from one sample that was sequenced in a study of early T cells in non-severe SARS-CoV-2 infection (dated by TCRdb to about 2021). Libraries were built with 5' RACE. TCRdb lists the instrument as NextSeq 500. TCRdb reworked the public reads: Q25 trimming with fastp, MiXCR clone assembly, productive beta chains retained. Rows with a matching CDR3 protein are joined into one entry that keeps the most common DNA and genes. For this sample the table gives over 45,000 distinct CDR3 sequences, of which 8% to 11% were detected only once. The top ten hold approximately 6.5% of the sample. Sequencing used whole blood. Receptor source: an adult who was a healthcare worker with PCR-confirmed SARS-CoV-2 infection or an uninfected control (not recorded which).

This clonotype was found a few times. The genes are TRBV12-3 or TRBV12-4 and TRBJ2-4, with D possibly being TRBD1 or TRBD2 (5 bases each). With 5 bases removed from V and 2 bases from J, the gap between germline ends came to 13 bases. The CDR3 totals 15 residues. CDR3 loop: CASSAQAGTKNIQYF. CDR3 nucleotide sequence: TGTGCCAGCAGTGCACAGGCCGGGACCAAAAACATTCAGTACTTC.

The sample holds a few counts of this clonotype. This rearrangement joins TRBV7-2 to TRBJ2-1; D possibly uses TRBD1 or TRBD2 (6 bases each). V dropped 5 bases and J dropped 5 bases, with 19 bases sitting between them. This CDR3 contains 16 residues. Germline V CDR1 and CDR2: SGHTA, FQGNSA. For the CDR3, the DNA is TGTGCCAGCAGCCCCCAGTTGTGGCGGGACAACAATGAGCAGTTCTTC. Amino acids: CASSPQLWRDNNEQFF.

This clonotype was seen ten or more times. V is TRBV5-1 and J is TRBJ1-5, with D maybe TRBD1 (5 bases). The CDR3 spans 15 residues. In germline, CDR1 is SGHRS, CDR2 YFSETQ. The V and J ends lost 3 bases and 7 bases respectively, with 17 bases between them. This chain's CDR3 is CASSSRAAGDQPQHF. In DNA form, the CDR3 reads TGCGCCAGCAGCTCTCGGGCGGCGGGGGACCAGCCCCAGCATTTT.

This clonotype came up a few times. The J gene is TRBJ2-1, the V gene TRBV7-9, with TRBD2 matching 11 bases. This CDR3 is built from 18 residues. CDR1 SEHNR and CDR2 FQNEAQ come from the germline V gene (reference sequence). V lost 5 bases and J lost 8; bases outside the gene matches: 17. As DNA, the CDR3 is TGTGCCAGCAGCCCTGGGACTAGCGGCGACCCCATTCTCGATGAGCAGTTCTTC. Its protein is CASSPGTSGDPILDEQFF.

This clonotype appeared many times. The V gene is TRBV5-1, the J gene TRBJ2-1; 12 nucleotides align to TRBD1. This CDR3 region has 15 residues. Germline V gene sequence: CDR1 SGHRS, CDR2 YFSETQ. V lost 6 bases, J lost 5 bases, and 6 bases stayed unmatched. The CDR3 sequence is CASNRGQGAHNEQFF. Written as DNA, the CDR3 is TGCGCCAGCAATCGGGGACAGGGGGCTCACAATGAGCAGTTCTTC.

This clonotype has a count of ten or more. This chain links TRBV7-9 with TRBJ2-1; D is ambiguous. The CDR3 contains 15 residues. From germline, CDR1 is SEHNR and CDR2 FQNEAQ (reference sequence). V lost 1 base and J lost 2, with 9 bases in between. For the CDR3, the DNA is TGTGCCAGCAGCTTAGGTGAAGCAGCCTACAATGAGCAGTTCTTC. This encodes CASSLGEAAYNEQFF.